These 27 T cell receptor beta chains originate from one sample sequenced in a study of T cell responses to AZD1222 COVID-19 vaccine. Produced via immunoSEQ multiplex PCR; TCRdb's table is partial and in-frame only. This sample yields about 100,000 clones, of which approximately 87% are seen a single time; more than 3.5% belongs to the top ten. Specimen: peripheral blood, collected on day 0 of MenACWY control vaccination. Source of these receptors: an adult in good health.

This sequence joins TRBV28 and TRBJ2-7; D gene unclear. V lost 6 bases to trimming and J lost 0 bases, with 12 bases between them. This CDR3 contains 14 residues. Per germline, CDR1 MDHEN and CDR2 SYDVKM. The CDR3 reads CASRRPIRSYEQYF. The CDR3, as DNA: TGTGCCAGCAGGCGTCCGATTCGCTCCTACGAGCAGTACTTC.

J is TRBJ1-4 and V is TRBV6-5; no clear D gene. The CDR3 length is 15 residues. The germline V gene has CDR1 MNHEY and CDR2 SVGAGI. V lost 0 bases and J lost 6, with 11 bases in between. The CDR3 nucleotides read TGTGCCAGCAGTTACTCGTCCTTCGCGGATGAAAAACTGTTTTTT. Residues: CASSYSSFADEKLFF.

The chain couples TRBV5-6 to TRBJ2-7; D possibly corresponds to TRBD1 (6 bases). Per the germline V gene, CDR1 is SGHDT and CDR2 is YYEEEE. The CDR3 sequence is 16 residues long. The V end lost 3 bases, the J end lost 0 bases, and 16 bases lay between the germline ends. CDR3 loop: CASSWNRETLSYEQYF. CDR3 DNA sequence: TGTGCCAGCAGCTGGAACAGGGAAACCCTCTCCTACGAGCAGTACTTC.

The J gene is TRBJ2-3, the V gene TRBV5-1; no reliable D call. The CDR3 is 14 residues long. With 3 bases removed from V and 4 bases from J, the gap between germline ends came to 12 bases. From germline, CDR1 is SGHRS and CDR2 YFSETQ. The CDR3 protein is CASSSYLGSDTQYF. Here the CDR3 DNA reads TGCGCCAGCAGCTCCTATCTGGGCTCAGATACGCAGTATTTT.

This chain joins TRBV4-1 and TRBJ2-1, with no clear D. The CDR3 has 14 residues. Germline loops: CDR1 MGHRA, CDR2 YSYEKL. Trimming removed 0 bases at V and 9 bases at J, with 12 bases between. CDR3 nucleotides: TGCGCCAGCAGCCAAGATCTCTATATGGGTGAGCAGTTCTTC. Amino acids: CASSQDLYMGEQFF.

Only a few counts were recorded for this clone. V and J are TRBV30 and TRBJ2-7; no reliable D call. V was cut by 1 base and J by 2 bases, with 9 bases left in between. This CDR3 has 13 amino acids. CDR1 is GTSNPN, CDR2 SVGIG, per germline (reference sequence). For the CDR3, the DNA is TGTGCCTGGAGTGGCCAGCCCACCTACGAGCAGTACTTC. This encodes CAWSGQPTYEQYF.

V and J are TRBV24-1 and TRBJ2-7, with 11 bases that match TRBD1. The CDR3 is made up of 12 amino acids. CDR1 and CDR2 (germline): KGHDR, SFDVKD. V shed 6 bases and J 11 bases; nucleotides not matched to a gene: 5. CDR3 protein: CATSLGQGGKYF. The CDR3 DNA sequence: TGTGCCACCAGTTTGGGACAGGGGGGCAAGTACTTC.

V gene TRBV18 combines with J gene TRBJ1-1; D is undetermined. This CDR3 has 12 residues. Trimming pared 2 bases from V and 1 base from J, leaving 2 bases between. Germline CDR1 KGHSH, CDR2 LQKENI. CDR3 sequence (DNA): TGTGCCAGCTCACCAGGGAACACTGAAGCTTTCTTT. Amino acids: CASSPGNTEAFF.

J is TRBJ2-2 and V is TRBV30, with D hard to call. Germline V CDR1 and CDR2: GTSNPN, SVGIG (reference sequence). Trimming took 4 bases from V and 6 from J, leaving 12 bases between them. The CDR3 is made up of 13 amino acids. CDR3 bases: TGTGCCTGGAAAACGTCATCTCCCGGGGAGCTGTTTTTT. The encoded protein is CAWKTSSPGELFF. Drawing the rest from reference TRBV30 and TRBJ2-2, the complete variable domain is SQTIHQWPATLVQPVGSPLSLECTVEGTSNPNLYWYRQAAGRGLQLLFYSVGIGQISSEVPQNLSASRPQDRQFILSSKKLLLSDSGFYLCAWKTSSPGELFFGEGSRLTVL.

In its sample, this clone was seen once. The V and J genes are TRBV7-6 and TRBJ1-1, with D uncertain. Germline V gene data show CDR1 as SGHVS and CDR2 as FNYEAQ. The CDR3 runs to 15 residues. The ends were cut back, 0 bases at V and 5 bases at J, with 13 bases in the middle. The CDR3 DNA is TGTGCCAGCAGCTTAGCGGTAGGGAGAGGGACTGAAGCTTTCTTT. Residues: CASSLAVGRGTEAFF.

This rearrangement joins TRBV7-2 to TRBJ2-7; TRBD2 matches at 9 bases. V shed 5 bases, J shed 6 bases, and the junction held 11 bases outside the gene matches. There are 15 residues in the CDR3. Germline-derived CDR1 and CDR2 are SGHTA and FQGNSA. CDR3 sequence: CASSGTAGGMGEQYF. In DNA, the CDR3 is TGTGCCAGCAGCGGAACAGCGGGAGGCATGGGCGAGCAGTACTTC.

This clone has just one count. The chain links TRBV28 to TRBJ2-7; D gene uncertain. V was pared by 10 bases and J by 2 bases, with 6 bases between. Germline values: CDR1 MDHEN, CDR2 SYDVKM. The CDR3 has 10 amino acids. The CDR3 loop is CATRAYEQYF. In DNA form, the CDR3 reads TGTGCCACCCGGGCCTACGAGCAGTACTTC.

V usage is TRBV27 and J usage is TRBJ2-2; 9 bases map to TRBD1. The V gene's germline CDR1 is MNHEY and CDR2 SMNVEV (reference sequence). CDR3 size: 15 residues. Trimming at V came to 3 bases and at J to 4 bases, leaving 3 bases not matched to a gene. In DNA form, the CDR3 reads TGTGCCAGCAGTTTCGGGACAGGGATCACCGGGGAGCTGTTTTTT. Protein product: CASSFGTGITGELFF.

The V and J genes are TRBV2 and TRBJ1-2; D is ambiguous. The CDR3 covers 13 residues. CDR1 and CDR2 (germline): SNHLY, FYNNEI. Trimming shortened V by 4 bases and J by 2 bases, and 8 bases separated the two germline ends. The CDR3 here is CASSAGQNYGYTF. DNA of the CDR3: TGTGCCAGCAGTGCCGGGCAGAACTATGGCTACACCTTC.

The genes are TRBV28 and TRBJ1-2, with 7 nucleotides matching TRBD1. Germline CDR1 reads MDHEN; CDR2 reads SYDVKM. V gave up 5 bases and J gave up 7 bases; unmatched junction bases: 19. The CDR3 sequence is 17 residues long. CDR3 coding DNA: TGTGCCAGCAGTCGTAGACCTTACAGGGGCATCTTTGGTGGCTACACCTTC. Protein sequence: CASSRRPYRGIFGGYTF.

The chain is built from TRBV19 and TRBJ1-2, with TRBD1 matching over 9 bases. Germline V lookup: CDR1 LNHDA, CDR2 SQIVND (reference sequence). The V gene end was trimmed by 7 bases and the J gene end by 3 bases; junction bases not matched to a gene: 9. The CDR3 length is 15 residues. CDR3 sequence (DNA): TGTGCCAGTACCACAGGGACAGGGCTTTACTATGGCTACACCTTC. Translated: CASTTGTGLYYGYTF.

The genes are TRBV30 and TRBJ1-3; D uncertain. The CDR3 is 15 amino acids. CDR1 is GTSNPN and CDR2 is SVGIG in the germline V gene (reference sequence). V gave up 1 base and J gave up 0 bases, with 10 bases separating them. The CDR3 coding sequence is TGTGCCTGGAGTGCTCAAGGCAGCTCTGGAAACACCATATATTTT. As protein: CAWSAQGSSGNTIYF.

This clone was observed once. This sequence joins TRBV11-2 and TRBJ2-7, with 9 nucleotides matching TRBD1. In germline, CDR1 is SGHAT, CDR2 FQNNGV. The V gene end was trimmed by 4 bases and the J gene end by 6 bases; junction bases not matched to a gene: 13. This CDR3 spans 16 amino acids. CDR3 DNA: TGTGCCAGCAGCTCCCTCCGGGGACAGGGTGTCGGCGAGCAGTACTTC. Amino acids: CASSSLRGQGVGEQYF.

This clone was recorded a few times. This CDR3 is CASSGTWGPAGLWDTEAFF. CDR3 DNA: TGTGCCAGCAGTGGCACCTGGGGCCCGGCAGGGCTGTGGGACACTGAAGCTTTCTTT. This chain joins TRBV2 and TRBJ1-1; tentative D call: TRBD1 (5 bases). V was shortened by 4 bases and J by 3 bases, with 27 bases between the two germline ends. Germline loops: CDR1 SNHLY, CDR2 FYNNEI. CDR3 length: 19 residues. The full variable domain, completed using reference TRBV2 and TRBJ1-1, is EPEVTQTPSHQVTQMGQEVILRCVPISNHLYFYWYRQILGQKVEFLVSFYNNEISEKSEIFDDQFSVERPDGSNFTLKIRSTKLEDSAMYFCASSGTWGPAGLWDTEAFFGQGTRLTVV.

The V call is TRBV7-2, the J call TRBJ2-1; D remains ambiguous. V shed 4 bases and J shed 9 bases, with 22 bases lying between them. The CDR3 loop spans 16 amino acids. Germline CDR1 is SGHTA and CDR2 is FQGNSA. CDR3 sequence: CASSSNLPPRGGEQFF. The CDR3 DNA follows: TGTGCCAGCAGCTCCAACCTCCCCCCGCGAGGCGGTGAGCAGTTCTTC.

The chain links TRBV23-1 to TRBJ1-2; D is ambiguous. TRBV23-1 is an open reading frame whose function is uncertain. The CDR3 totals 15 residues. Trimming pared 3 bases from V and 3 bases from J, leaving 14 bases between. The CDR3 DNA reads TGCGCCAGCAGTCACCGGGATCGTTACTACTATGGCTACACCTTC. Encoded protein: CASSHRDRYYYGYTF.

This clone appeared a few times. The V and J genes are TRBV5-5 and TRBJ1-2, with D maybe TRBD1 (6 bases). This CDR3 has 16 residues. Germline values: CDR1 SGHKS, CDR2 YYEKEE (reference sequence). Trimming removed 2 bases from V and 5 bases from J, with 19 bases in between. The CDR3 here is CASSFDPGGAFYGYTF. The CDR3 DNA reads TGTGCCAGCAGCTTCGACCCGGGGGGCGCGTTTTATGGCTACACCTTC. The whole variable domain, filled in from reference TRBV5-5 and TRBJ1-2, reads DAGVTQSPTHLIKTRGQQVTLRCSPISGHKSVSWYQQVLGQGPQFIFQYYEKEERGRGNFPDRFSARQFPNYSSELNVNALLLGDSALYLCASSFDPGGAFYGYTFGSGTRLTVV.

The V gene is TRBV25-1, the J gene TRBJ1-6; possible D gene TRBD1, 5 bases. The V end lost 4 bases, the J end lost 10 bases, and 14 bases lay between the germline ends. In germline, CDR1 is MGHDK, CDR2 SYGVNS. The CDR3 covers 14 residues. For the CDR3, the DNA is TGTGCCAGCAGTGGAAACAACCGGGGGTCACCCCTCCACTTT. This translates into CASSGNNRGSPLHF. Complete variable domain (other parts from reference TRBV25-1 and TRBJ1-6): EADIYQTPRYLVIGTGKKITLECSQTMGHDKMYWYQQDPGMELHLIHYSYGVNSTEKGDLSSESTVSRIRTEHFPLTLESARPSHTSQYLCASSGNNRGSPLHFGNGTRLTVT.

The count of this clone is one. The J gene is TRBJ1-2, the V gene TRBV14; D possibly corresponds to TRBD1 (6 bases). This CDR3 spans 13 amino acids. V lost 3 bases to trimming and J lost 4 bases, with 9 bases between them. Germline V gene lookup returns CDR1 SGHDN and CDR2 FVKESK. The CDR3 DNA reads TGTGCCAGCAGCCACGGGGGGGCCTATGGCTACACCTTC. Amino acids: CASSHGGAYGYTF.

This chain links TRBV30 with TRBJ2-7, with a tentative D call TRBD2 (6 bases). Trimming stripped 0 bases from V and 4 bases from J, with 13 bases between. CDR1 and CDR2 (germline): GTSNPN, SVGIG (reference sequence). The CDR3 is made up of 14 amino acids. CDR3 sequence (DNA): TGTGCCTGGAGTGTACTGGAGGGGAGGTACGAGCAGTACTTC. Protein: CAWSVLEGRYEQYF.

This chain links TRBV19 with TRBJ1-1, with a possible D match to TRBD1 (5 bases). From germline, CDR1 is LNHDA and CDR2 SQIVND (reference sequence). The CDR3 runs to 15 residues. The V end lost 6 bases, the J end lost 2 bases, and 16 bases lay between the germline ends. CDR3 sequence (DNA): TGTGCCAGTAGCCTCCAAGCCAGGGTTAACACTGAAGCTTTCTTT. Encoded protein: CASSLQARVNTEAFF.

J is TRBJ2-1 and V is TRBV5-4; TRBD1 is a possible D gene (8 bases). Germline values: CDR1 SGHNT, CDR2 YYREEE (reference sequence). V was cut by 2 bases and J by 8 bases, with 11 bases left in between. This CDR3 has 13 residues. CDR3 bases: TGTGCCAGCAGCTTTACAGGGGGGGATGAGCAGTTCTTC. It codes for CASSFTGGDEQFF.